Below, 32 T cell receptor beta chains from the same sample are listed, as sequenced in a study of T cell repertoires in cytomegalovirus infection. TCRdb reprocessed the reads with MiXCR, giving one entry per CDR3 protein. The sample lists 110,000 to 150,000 distinct CDR3 sequences; roughly 6% were seen once. The source material was PBMCs. The source of these receptors is a human donor in good health (CMV status not recorded). Some clones in this sample may be carry-over from other donors' samples.

This clonotype was observed many times. This chain links TRBV7-2 with TRBJ1-5; 7 positions match TRBD1. The CDR3 is 14 amino acids. With 3 bases clipped from V and 3 bases from J, the junction kept 2 bases outside the gene matches. Germline V gene sequence: CDR1 SGHTA, CDR2 FQGNSA. The CDR3 DNA sequence: TGTGCCAGCAGCTTCACAGGGGACAATCAGCCCCAGCATTTT. It specifies CASSFTGDNQPQHF.

V is TRBV4-3 and J is TRBJ1-1; D may be TRBD1 (6 bases). V was pared by 3 bases and J by 11 bases, with 22 bases between. CDR3 length equals 15 residues. Germline CDR1 and CDR2: LGHNA and YSLEER. The CDR3 nucleotides read TGCGCCAGCAGCCAGGACCCGGGGGGGCCGCGCGGGGCTTTCTTT. Residues: CASSQDPGGPRGAFF.

V is TRBV24-1 and J is TRBJ2-5; 7 bases are shared with TRBD1. The germline V gene encodes CDR1 KGHDR and CDR2 SFDVKD. V dropped 0 bases and J dropped 3; count of bases not matched to a gene: 9. This CDR3 comprises 17 residues. CDR3 protein: CATSDLQGTEGKETQYF. CDR3 DNA: TGTGCCACCAGTGATTTGCAAGGGACAGAGGGGAAAGAGACCCAGTACTTC.

This clonotype turned up a few times. The rearrangement links TRBV20-1 to TRBJ2-7; D may be TRBD1 (6 bases). Germline loops: CDR1 DFQATT, CDR2 SNEGSKA (reference sequence). The CDR3 consists of 16 residues. V gave up 2 bases and J gave up 2 bases, with 19 bases separating them. The CDR3 region is CSARNQNRENTYEQYF. DNA for the CDR3: TGCAGTGCTAGAAACCAAAACAGGGAAAATACCTACGAGCAGTACTTC.

At least ten counts were recorded for this clonotype. The chain couples TRBV6-1 to TRBJ1-3; no clear D gene. Deletions cut 6 bases from V and 0 bases from J, with 9 bases between. The CDR3 has 14 residues. Germline CDR1 is MNHNS and CDR2 is SASEGT. This chain's CDR3 is CASRKGRSGNTIYF. For the CDR3, the DNA is TGTGCCAGCAGGAAGGGCCGCTCTGGAAACACCATATATTTT.

This clonotype came up many times. The chain uses TRBV7-9 and TRBJ1-1; D perhaps matches TRBD1 (6 bases). In germline, CDR1 is SEHNR, CDR2 FQNEAQ (reference sequence). V was trimmed by 5 bases and J by 4 bases, leaving 26 bases between them. This CDR3 is built from 18 residues. CDR3 region: CASSPPLSTGSVGTEAFF. Here the CDR3 DNA reads TGTGCCAGCAGCCCTCCGCTTAGTACAGGGAGCGTGGGCACTGAAGCTTTCTTT.

CDR3 DNA sequence: TGCAGTGCTAGAGATTTTCGCGCAGATTCCTCTTCCACAGATACGCAGTATTTT. Translating gives CSARDFRADSSSTDTQYF. This chain uses TRBV20-1 with TRBJ2-3; no definite D call. The germline V gene has CDR1 DFQATT and CDR2 SNEGSKA (reference sequence). V lost 0 bases and J 2 bases, leaving 21 bases between the germline ends. The CDR3 consists of 18 residues.

This clonotype was detected many times. This chain joins TRBV11-2 and TRBJ2-7, with D tentatively TRBD2 (5 bases). Trimming shortened V by 3 bases and J by 1 base, and 10 bases separated the two germline ends. CDR1 is SGHAT and CDR2 is FQNNGV in the germline V gene. The CDR3 is 14 amino acids. This chain's CDR3 is CASSFLPGSYEQYF. The CDR3 DNA is TGTGCCAGCAGCTTCCTTCCGGGGTCCTACGAGCAGTACTTC.

The sample holds many counts of this clonotype. This rearrangement joins TRBV27 to TRBJ2-7; D possibly corresponds to TRBD2 (6 bases). The CDR3 is 13 amino acids. Per germline, CDR1 MNHEY and CDR2 SMNVEV (reference sequence). Trimming left V 11 bases short and J 4 bases short, with 18 bases between. CDR3 in DNA: TGTGCCTGCGGGGAGGACCGCGAGTACGAGCAGTACTTC. The encoded protein is CACGEDREYEQYF.

This clonotype has at least ten counts. V and J are TRBV12-3 or TRBV12-4 and TRBJ2-3; no firm D call. This CDR3 region has 11 residues. Deletions cut 6 bases from V and 5 bases from J, with 6 bases between. In nucleotides, the CDR3 is TGTGCCAGCAGCTTTAGAGATACGCAGTATTTT. Its protein is CASSFRDTQYF.

This clonotype was recorded at least ten times. The CDR3 reads CASSLAGRGNTGELFF. CDR3 nucleotides: TGTGCCAGCAGCTTGGCGGGGAGGGGGAACACCGGGGAGCTGTTTTTT. The chain combines TRBV7-2 with TRBJ2-2, with 7 bases aligning to TRBD2. The CDR3 has 16 amino acids. J gave up 1 base and V 3 bases, and 5 bases lay outside the gene matches. CDR1 and CDR2 from the germline V gene are SGHTA and FQGNSA.

This chain links TRBV9 with TRBJ1-3; D gene uncertain. CDR3 size: 16 residues. V dropped 3 bases and J dropped 0 bases, with 13 bases sitting between them. Germline V lookup: CDR1 SGDLS, CDR2 YYNGEE. The CDR3 loop is CASSADGRSSGNTIYF. The CDR3 coding sequence is TGTGCCAGCAGCGCGGACGGCCGGAGCTCTGGAAACACCATATATTTT.

As to this clonotype: A much larger clone lies a single base off, so this may be a read error. V gene TRBV3-1 combines with J gene TRBJ2-6, with 7 bases fitting TRBD2. V was clipped by 4 bases and J by 0 bases; unmatched bases: 9. The CDR3 length is 18 residues. Germline CDR1 is LGHDT and CDR2 is YNNKEL (reference sequence). CDR3 residues: CASSPLGRAGSGANVLTF. CDR3 bases: TGTGCCAGCAGCCCCTTGGGGAGGGCCGGCTCTGGGGCCAACGTCCTGACTTTC.

This clonotype was recorded at least ten times. V usage is TRBV7-6 and J usage is TRBJ2-1, with D perhaps TRBD2 (5 bases). This CDR3 is 14 amino acids long. Germline CDR1 SGHVS, CDR2 FNYEAQ. Trimming removed 0 bases from V and 7 bases from J, with 10 bases in between. The CDR3 sequence: CASSLAGRGNEQFF. CDR3 coding DNA: TGTGCCAGCAGCTTAGCTGGGCGAGGGAATGAGCAGTTCTTC. Using reference TRBV7-6 and TRBJ2-1 for the parts outside the CDR3, the full variable domain is GAGVSQSPRYKVTKRGQDVALRCDPISGHVSLYWYRQALGQGPEFLTYFNYEAQQDKSGLPNDRFSAERPEGSISTLTIQRTEQRDSAMYRCASSLAGRGNEQFFGPGTRLTVL.

This clonotype was counted ten times or more. The V and J genes are TRBV9 and TRBJ2-7; TRBD1 aligns across 9 bases. Germline V CDR1 and CDR2: SGDLS, YYNGEE. Losses at the gene ends were 0 bases for V and 5 bases for J; bases not matched to a gene: 6. The CDR3 contains 15 residues. The CDR3 DNA sequence: TGTGCCAGCAGCGTAGAAGGGACAGGGTCTCACGAGCAGTACTTC. The encoded protein is CASSVEGTGSHEQYF.

This clonotype has at least ten counts. The chain carries TRBV4-2 and TRBJ2-7; TRBD2 is a possible D gene (5 bases). CDR3 length: 16 residues. Germline CDR1 is LGHNA and CDR2 is YNFKEQ. Trimming cost V 1 base and J 3 bases, with 16 bases left between them. For the CDR3, the DNA is TGTGCCAGCAGCCAAGTTGGAGGAGACACCTACTACGAGCAGTACTTC. Translating gives CASSQVGGDTYYEQYF.

The table lists this clonotype with many counts. The chain employs TRBV7-2 and TRBJ1-2; 8 bases map to TRBD1. This CDR3 comprises 17 residues. V was pared by 5 bases and J by 4 bases, with 15 bases of the junction left unmatched. Germline CDR1 reads SGHTA; CDR2 reads FQGNSA. CDR3 coding DNA: TGTGCCAGCAGCCCCTGGACAGGGCGATCTCTTACCTATGGCTACACCTTC. Protein: CASSPWTGRSLTYGYTF.

This clonotype was seen ten or more times. The chain recombines TRBV28 with TRBJ1-2, with 7 nucleotides matching TRBD1. The CDR3 runs 12 residues. Germline V gene lookup returns CDR1 MDHEN and CDR2 SYDVKM. The junction had 6 bases not matched to a gene; V was cut back by 6 bases and J by 8 bases. CDR3 loop: CASRPGGYGYTF. In DNA form, the CDR3 reads TGTGCCAGCAGACCAGGGGGATACGGCTACACCTTC.

This clonotype was counted between two and nine times. The J gene is TRBJ2-1, the V gene TRBV6-2 or TRBV6-3, with TRBD2 identical over 9 bases. Per the germline V gene, CDR1 is MNHEY and CDR2 is SVGEGT. The ends lost 7 bases at V and 0 bases at J; junction bases unmatched: 10. This CDR3 spans 17 amino acids. The CDR3 bases are TGTGCCAGCACCCCTTTATGGCGGGGGGGCTCCTACAATGAGCAGTTCTTC. Encoded protein: CASTPLWRGGSYNEQFF.

This clonotype showed up just a few times. The V and J genes are TRBV10-3 and TRBJ2-1; D remains ambiguous. The germline V gene encodes CDR1 ENHRY and CDR2 SYGVKD. The germline V and J ends were trimmed by 0 bases and 7 bases, with 10 bases remaining between them. The CDR3 has 14 residues. CDR3 DNA: TGTGCCATCAGTGAGTCGCAGGTCTGGAATGAGCAGTTCTTC. It encodes CAISESQVWNEQFF.

This clonotype was seen more than once but under ten times. The CDR3 here is CASSTGRDTEAFF. The CDR3 bases are TGTGCCAGCAGTACAGGTAGAGACACTGAAGCTTTCTTT. The chain carries TRBV27 and TRBJ1-1, with D possibly TRBD1 on 5 matching bases. Germline CDR1 and CDR2: MNHEY and SMNVEV (reference sequence). Trimming cost V 5 bases and J 3 bases, with 10 bases left between them. The length of the CDR3 is 13 residues.

The chain carries TRBV4-3 and TRBJ1-2; 9 bases agree with TRBD1. CDR3 length equals 15 residues. The V and J ends lost 5 bases and 6 bases, in that order; junction bases with no gene match: 10. The germline CDR1 and CDR2 sequences are LGHNA and YSLEER. CDR3 sequence (DNA): TGCGCCAGCAGCTCCCGGGACAGGGCGGTGAATGGCTACACCTTC. The encoded protein is CASSSRDRAVNGYTF.

This clonotype was counted many times. The gene calls are TRBV2 and TRBJ1-5; D might be TRBD1 (6 bases). The CDR3 has 15 residues. V lost 6 bases and J 6 bases, leaving 18 bases between the germline ends. In germline, CDR1 is SNHLY, CDR2 FYNNEI. The chain's CDR3 is CASRAGQLLGQPQHF. The CDR3 coding sequence is TGTGCCAGCAGGGCGGGACAACTCCTCGGTCAGCCCCAGCATTTT.

Ten or more counts support this clonotype. This chain connects TRBV20-1 to TRBJ2-1, with D perhaps TRBD1 or TRBD2 (5 bases each). Trimming took 3 bases from V and 10 from J, leaving 13 bases between them. The germline CDR1 and CDR2 sequences are DFQATT and SNEGSKA (reference sequence). This CDR3 is built from 12 residues. This CDR3 reads CSARSGRGEQFF. CDR3 bases: TGCAGTGCTAGGTCGGGACGCGGAGAGCAGTTCTTC.

This clonotype was seen many times. CDR3 amino acids: CATSREMANTEAFF. The CDR3 DNA reads as TGTGCCACCAGCAGAGAGATGGCAAACACTGAAGCTTTCTTT. The rearrangement uses TRBV15 and TRBJ1-1; no firm D call. The germline gives CDR1 LNHNV, CDR2 YYDKDF (reference sequence). The germline V and J ends were trimmed by 0 bases and 2 bases, with 7 bases remaining between them. The CDR3 length is 14 residues.

This clonotype came up a few times. CDR3 in amino acids: CASSPARGLGGETQYF. CDR3 in DNA: TGTGCCAGCAGCCCCGCGCGGGGGCTGGGGGGAGAGACCCAGTACTTC. V is TRBV7-3 and J is TRBJ2-5; a weak D match, TRBD2 (7 bases). The CDR3 sequence is 16 residues long. Trimming cost V 5 bases and J 4 bases, with 20 bases left between them. Per the germline V gene, CDR1 is SGHTA and CDR2 is FQGTGA.

This clonotype was seen many times. This chain links TRBV7-2 with TRBJ1-6; no clear D. CDR1 and CDR2 from the germline V gene are SGHTA and FQGNSA. V was shortened by 1 base and J by 11 bases, with 9 bases between the two germline ends. This CDR3 contains 13 residues. CDR3: CASSLDGRTPLHF. The CDR3 DNA reads as TGTGCCAGCAGCTTAGACGGGAGGACACCCCTCCACTTT.

CDR3 residues: CASSQEAGLSTDTQYF. In nucleotides, the CDR3 is TGTGCCAGCAGCCAAGAAGCGGGGCTGAGCACAGATACGCAGTATTTT. This sequence joins TRBV4-2 and TRBJ2-3; 7 bases line up with TRBD2. J lost 0 bases, V lost 0 bases, and 3 bases had no gene match. The length of the CDR3 is 16 residues. Germline-derived CDR1 and CDR2 are LGHNA and YNFKEQ.

In its sample, this clonotype was seen many times. The CDR3 spells CASSSAGGFYEQYF. The CDR3 bases are TGTGCCAGCAGTTCGGCGGGGGGGTTCTACGAGCAGTACTTC. This chain links TRBV6-2 or TRBV6-3 with TRBJ2-7; 9 bases align to TRBD2. Germline CDR1 and CDR2: MNHEY and SVGEGT. The CDR3 length is 14 residues. V gave up 4 bases and J gave up 3 bases; unmatched junction bases: 4.

The sample holds many counts of this clonotype. The CDR3: CATSREGETGNTIYF. CDR3 sequence (DNA): TGTGCCACCAGCAGAGAGGGGGAAACTGGAAACACCATATATTTT. The rearrangement links TRBV15 to TRBJ1-3; possibly TRBD1 for D (5 bases). Germline CDR1 is LNHNV and CDR2 is YYDKDF (reference sequence). Deletions cut 0 bases from V and 2 bases from J, with 8 bases between. The length of the CDR3 is 15 residues.

This clonotype occurred many times. The chain combines TRBV19 with TRBJ1-5; 7 nucleotides match TRBD1. After removal of 9 bases from V and 2 bases from J, the junction contained 13 bases not matched to a gene. Germline assignment: CDR1 LNHDA and CDR2 SQIVND (reference sequence). CDR3 length: 16 amino acids. The CDR3 is CASLPGQAWGNQPQHF. The CDR3 nucleotides are TGTGCCAGCCTCCCTGGACAGGCTTGGGGCAATCAGCCCCAGCATTTT.

This clonotype was seen repeatedly, ten times or more. V gene TRBV7-8 combines with J gene TRBJ2-2; the D gene is possibly TRBD1 (5 bases). Germline loops: CDR1 SGHVS, CDR2 FQNEAQ. V lost 5 bases and J lost 2, with 15 bases in between. The CDR3 covers 16 residues. The CDR3 DNA reads as TGTGCCAGCAGCGCCGCCTCTAGGGGAAACACCGGGGAGCTGTTTTTT. Translation gives CASSAASRGNTGELFF.